This TCR beta chain was documented in a study of OX40 agonist ivuxolimab in advanced cancers. Study as a whole: Of the participants, around 39% had some prior anti-PD-1, anti-PD-L1 or anti-CTLA-4 therapy, which was allowed. Three dose-escalation patients had partial responses: one with hepatocellular carcinoma and two with cutaneous melanoma. Study-level results: Averaged across samples, CD8+ T cells carried more expanded clones than CD4+ did.

This clone has a handful of counts. Its specificity is unknown. Assay: immunoSEQ multiplex PCR; the TCRdb copy retains only in-frame clones and omits some. The sample has over 80,000 clones, about 90% seen once. CDR1 and CDR2 (germline): MDHEN, SYDVKM. V gave up 6 bases and J gave up 4 bases; unmatched junction bases: 13. The CDR3 extends over 16 amino acids. Anyone with autoimmune disease history or systemic immunosuppression was excluded. This specimen consisted of CD4+ or CD8+ T cells sorted from blood, obtained in a trial of the OX40 agonist ivuxolimab. The chain joins TRBV28 to TRBJ2-5; 8 positions agree with TRBD1. The sequence was collected from an adult with an advanced solid tumor such as melanoma, head and neck, liver or kidney cancer. The CDR3: CASREGGQAGRETQYF. CDR3 DNA: TGTGCCAGCAGAGAGGGGGGACAGGCTGGTCGAGAGACCCAGTACTTC.